The TCR beta chain described here comes from a study of OX40 agonist ivuxolimab in advanced cancers. Background on the study: Three individuals attained partial responses, comprising one hepatocellular carcinoma case and two cutaneous melanoma cases.

CDR3 length equals 11 residues. The germline V and J ends were trimmed by 4 bases and 5 bases, with 5 bases remaining between them. Germline V gene sequence: CDR1 SGHDN, CDR2 FVKESK. TCRdb's table, derived via immunoSEQ multiplex PCR, lists solely in-frame clones and lacks some. Of roughly 76,000 clones listed, just under 85% are singletons. This clone occurred a few times. The clonotype comes from an adult with an advanced solid tumor such as melanoma, head and neck, liver or kidney cancer. This material consisted of CD4+ or CD8+ T cells sorted from blood, taken in a trial of the OX40 agonist ivuxolimab. The V call is TRBV14, the J call TRBJ2-5; D is unresolved. The CDR3 DNA reads as TGTGCCAGCAGCCGAATGGAGACCCAGTACTTC. The encoded protein is CASSRMETQYF.